This T cell receptor beta chain emerged from a study of molecular identifiers for immune sequencing clone quantification. Findings and caveats of the study: Whereas clones above 20 RNA copies held under 1% of naive-cell molecules, they held over 99% of effector molecules. Reportedly, one cell's Jurkat TCR RNA was detected within 1,200,000 naive CD8 cells.

This clonotype was picked up a small number of times. Its antigen is unidentified. TCRdb analysed the PCR reads with MiXCR anew, one entry per CDR3 protein. The data hold about 510,000 distinct CDR3 sequences, with about 20% observed a single time. A CD8+CD4-CCR7+CD45RA+ gate was used to sort naive CD8 T cells. The CDR3 loop spans 15 amino acids. The germline V gene encodes CDR1 MNHEY and CDR2 SVGEGT. The germline V and J ends were trimmed by 6 bases and 0 bases, with 15 bases remaining between them. The TCR comes from a human donor in good health. Some libraries in this study had Jurkat cell RNA spiked in. Sequencing was performed on naive CD8+ T cells from blood, with Jurkat cell RNA spiked in. The sample's subset: FACS-sorted CD8+CD4-CCR7+CD45RA+ naive T cells. V usage is TRBV6-2 or TRBV6-3 and J usage is TRBJ2-7; D is unresolved. The CDR3 DNA sequence: TGTGCCAGCAGACTTGGACGGATTAGCTCCTACGAGCAGTACTTC. Its protein is CASRLGRISSYEQYF.